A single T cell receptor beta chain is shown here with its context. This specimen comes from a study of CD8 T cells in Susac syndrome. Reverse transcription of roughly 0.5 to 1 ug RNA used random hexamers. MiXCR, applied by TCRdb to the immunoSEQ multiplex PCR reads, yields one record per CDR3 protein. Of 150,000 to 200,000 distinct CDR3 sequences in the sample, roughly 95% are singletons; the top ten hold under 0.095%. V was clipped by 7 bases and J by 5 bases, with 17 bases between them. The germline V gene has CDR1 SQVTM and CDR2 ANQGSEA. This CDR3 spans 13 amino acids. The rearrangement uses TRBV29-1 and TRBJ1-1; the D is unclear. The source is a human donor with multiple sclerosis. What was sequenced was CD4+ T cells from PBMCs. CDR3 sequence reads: CSAYRGSGTEAFF. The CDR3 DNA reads TGCAGCGCCTACCGAGGCTCGGGGACTGAAGCTTTCTTT.